The 14 T cell receptor beta chains listed next were all sequenced from one sample in a study of T cells in localized non-small cell lung cancer. Repertoires were generated with immunoSEQ multiplex PCR, while TCRdb's copy carries only in-frame clones and drops some. This sample has 65,000 to 95,000 clones, with about three quarters found just once. This specimen consisted of PBMCs, obtained before any cancer treatment. The origin of the receptors is a man aged 35 to 69 with stage II squamous cell lung carcinoma.

The chain is built from TRBV6-5 and TRBJ2-7, with D possibly TRBD2 on 6 matching bases. CDR1 MNHEY and CDR2 SVGAGI come from the germline V gene. CDR3 length equals 13 residues. Between the trimmed V and J ends, which lost 6 bases and 6 bases, there was a span of 15 bases. The CDR3 DNA follows: TGTGCCAGCAGCCGGGACTCCCAGAGCGAGCAGTACTTC. It encodes CASSRDSQSEQYF.

The chain combines TRBV11-2 with TRBJ1-1; the D gene is possibly TRBD1 (6 bases). The CDR3 contains 14 residues. Germline CDR1 is SGHAT and CDR2 is FQNNGV. V gave up 8 bases and J gave up 4 bases, with 17 bases separating them. The CDR3 sequence: CASGQGWGITEAFF. The DNA for the CDR3 is TGTGCCAGCGGGCAGGGGTGGGGTATCACTGAAGCTTTCTTT.

The chain couples TRBV28 to TRBJ1-1; no reliable D call. Trimming removed 4 bases at V and 7 bases at J, with 16 bases between. The CDR3 is 14 amino acids. The germline V gene encodes CDR1 MDHEN and CDR2 SYDVKM. The CDR3 DNA reads TGTGCCAGCAGTTCCAACCTCAACACGGTTGAAGCTTTCTTT. Translated: CASSSNLNTVEAFF.

This chain uses TRBV18 with TRBJ2-2; perhaps TRBD1 as D (6 bases). Trimming took 2 bases from V and 7 from J, leaving 14 bases between them. CDR1 is KGHSH and CDR2 is LQKENI in the germline V gene. This CDR3 region has 15 residues. The CDR3 nucleotides read TGTGCCAGCTCACCAGCAGGGGTCGGCGGCGGGGAGCTGTTTTTT. Protein: CASSPAGVGGGELFF. The whole variable domain, remainder taken from reference TRBV18 and TRBJ2-2, is NAGVMQNPRHLVRRRGQEARLRCSPMKGHSHVYWYRQLPEEGLKFMVYLQKENIIDESGMPKERFSAEFPKEGPSILRIQQVVRGDSAAYFCASSPAGVGGGELFFGEGSRLTVL.

The chain couples TRBV19 to TRBJ2-1; 11 bases are a match to TRBD2. This CDR3 is built from 15 residues. CDR1 LNHDA and CDR2 SQIVND come from the germline V gene (reference sequence). The V and J ends lost 4 bases and 9 bases, in that order; junction bases with no gene match: 8. CDR3 region: CASSTTRLAGSEQFF. The CDR3 DNA sequence: TGTGCCAGTAGTACCACCCGACTAGCGGGAAGTGAGCAGTTCTTC.

The chain carries TRBV19 and TRBJ2-7, with D perhaps given as TRBD1 or TRBD2 (5 bases each). CDR1 and CDR2 from the germline V gene are LNHDA and SQIVND (reference sequence). The CDR3 runs to 13 residues. Trimming left V 5 bases short and J 3 bases short, with 11 bases between. The CDR3 DNA reads as TGTGCCAGTAGTTCCAGGGACGTCTACGAGCAGTACTTC. It codes for CASSSRDVYEQYF.

The rearrangement joins TRBV7-9 to TRBJ2-7; D not certain. Trimming pared 1 base from V and 12 bases from J, leaving 13 bases between. The CDR3 has 12 residues. Germline V gene sequence: CDR1 SEHNR, CDR2 FQNEAQ (reference sequence). The CDR3 reads CASSLVSPTAYF. As DNA, the CDR3 is TGTGCCAGCAGCTTAGTTTCCCCGACCGCGTACTTC.

The CDR3 region is CASRAGFGNEQFF. The CDR3 nucleotides are TGTGCCAGCAGAGCGGGGTTCGGCAATGAGCAGTTCTTC. V and J are TRBV7-2 and TRBJ2-1; 7 bases map to TRBD2. This CDR3 spans 13 amino acids. V was clipped by 6 bases and J by 6 bases; unmatched bases: 5. CDR1 is SGHTA, CDR2 FQGNSA, per germline.

This chain connects TRBV4-3 to TRBJ2-2; D is unclear. Between the trimmed V and J ends, which lost 0 bases and 8 bases, there was a span of 4 bases. The CDR3 extends over 12 amino acids. Per the germline V gene, CDR1 is LGHNA and CDR2 is YSLEER. The CDR3 loop reads CASSQDWGELFF. CDR3 in DNA: TGCGCCAGCAGCCAAGATTGGGGGGAGCTGTTTTTT.

This clone turned up a few times. The V gene is TRBV19, the J gene TRBJ1-2, with 9 bases aligning to TRBD1. The CDR3 is made up of 16 amino acids. V lost 5 bases and J lost 4; bases outside the gene matches: 11. CDR1 is LNHDA, CDR2 SQIVND, per germline (reference sequence). This CDR3 reads CASSLRIPGQGYGYTF. CDR3 nucleotide sequence: TGTGCCAGTAGTCTTCGAATTCCGGGACAGGGCTATGGCTACACCTTC.

The chain carries TRBV5-1 and TRBJ2-2; D not resolved. The CDR3 runs to 15 residues. Deletions cut 4 bases from V and 4 bases from J, with 14 bases between. Germline CDR1 is SGHRS and CDR2 is YFSETQ. The CDR3 nucleotides are TGCGCCAGCAGCCCTTCGGGTGAGCGCACCGGGGAGCTGTTTTTT. It translates to CASSPSGERTGELFF. The full variable domain, in which reference TRBV5-1 and TRBJ2-2 provide the parts outside the CDR3, is KAGVTQTPRYLIKTRGQQVTLSCSPISGHRSVSWYQQTPGQGLQFLFEYFSETQRNKGNFPGRFSGRQFSNSRSEMNVSTLELGDSALYLCASSPSGERTGELFFGEGSRLTVL.

The J gene is TRBJ1-2, the V gene TRBV15, with a possible D match to TRBD1 (6 bases). Per germline, CDR1 LNHNV and CDR2 YYDKDF (reference sequence). The CDR3 sequence is 13 residues long. The V end was cut by 0 bases, the J end by 14 bases, with 16 bases between. Written as DNA, the CDR3 is TGTGCCACCAGCAGAGATCAACAGACAGGCAAGACCTTC. It translates to CATSRDQQTGKTF.

This sequence joins TRBV30 and TRBJ2-3; TRBD2 matches at 9 bases. The CDR3 length is 19 residues. Germline assignment: CDR1 GTSNPN and CDR2 SVGIG (reference sequence). Trimming at V came to 0 bases and at J to 6 bases, leaving 19 bases not matched to a gene. The CDR3 here is CAWSVAPPGLASLADTQYF. In DNA, the CDR3 is TGTGCCTGGAGTGTAGCCCCCCCGGGACTAGCCTCCCTCGCCGATACGCAGTATTTT.

This clone was seen at least ten times. The same CDR3 can be traced to other DNA sequences in this sample. This chain's CDR3 is CASSQEGYYEQYF. In DNA form, the CDR3 reads TGTGCCAGCAGCCAAGAAGGGTACTACGAGCAGTACTTC. V usage is TRBV14 and J usage is TRBJ2-7; no firm D call. Germline CDR1 and CDR2: SGHDN and FVKESK. Trimming cost V 0 bases and J 3 bases, with 6 bases left between them. The CDR3 consists of 13 residues. The entire variable domain, with the rest obtained from reference TRBV14 and TRBJ2-7, is as follows: EAGVTQFPSHSVIEKGQTVTLRCDPISGHDNLYWYRRVMGKEIKFLLHFVKESKQDESGMPNNRFLAERTGGTYSTLKVQPAELEDSGVYFCASSQEGYYEQYFGPGTRLTVT.